These 13 T cell receptor beta chains share one sample of origin, sequenced in a study of T cell changes during pregnancy in multiple sclerosis (dated by TCRdb to the late 2010s). The library was prepared using the immunoSEQ multiplex PCR assay. TCRdb provides this immuneACCESS table in a form limited to in-frame rearrangements. Some clones are lacking; in checked studies, under half of them reflect an unresolved V gene, and why the rest are absent is not known. The sample data list more than 65,000 clones, and 85% to 95% of these were observed just once. The ten largest clonotypes hold about 0.4% of the sample. The sequencing here drew on CD4+ T cells from peripheral blood mononuclear cells, taken before pregnancy. The origin of the receptors is a female donor with multiple sclerosis, enrolled in a pregnancy study.

V is TRBV18 and J is TRBJ2-5; D possibly corresponds to TRBD1 (7 bases). This CDR3 has 16 amino acids. V lost 3 bases and J lost 1, with 15 bases in between. Germline-derived CDR1 and CDR2 are KGHSH and LQKENI. This CDR3 is CASSPELQGGQETQYF. CDR3 sequence (DNA): TGTGCCAGCTCACCTGAGCTTCAGGGGGGCCAAGAGACCCAGTACTTC.

In nucleotides, the CDR3 is TGTGCCAGCAGCGTGGGCCCCGAGTTGTACGAGACCCAGTACTTC. Translation gives CASSVGPELYETQYF. This chain links TRBV5-4 with TRBJ2-5; D is unclear. V dropped 4 bases and J dropped 5 bases, with 18 bases sitting between them. This CDR3 has 15 amino acids. Germline V gene data show CDR1 as SGHNT and CDR2 as YYREEE (reference sequence).

This clone has more than one count but fewer than ten. The V gene is TRBV30, the J gene TRBJ1-1; D not resolved. Germline values: CDR1 GTSNPN, CDR2 SVGIG (reference sequence). The V end was cut by 3 bases, the J end by 7 bases, with 6 bases between. The CDR3 loop spans 10 amino acids. The CDR3 region has the DNA TGTGCCTGGAGAATCGGTGAAGCTTTCTTT. This translates into CAWRIGEAFF.

This clone was detected only once. The chain uses TRBV6-5 and TRBJ1-6, with TRBD1 identical over 10 bases. J gave up 8 bases and V 4 bases, and 2 bases lay outside the gene matches. From germline, CDR1 is MNHEY and CDR2 SVGAGI. This CDR3 is 14 amino acids long. The CDR3 region is CASSWGTGDSPLHF. In nucleotides, the CDR3 is TGTGCCAGCAGTTGGGGGACAGGGGATTCACCCCTCCACTTT.

V usage is TRBV9 and J usage is TRBJ2-5, with TRBD2 as a possible D gene (5 bases). Germline values: CDR1 SGDLS, CDR2 YYNGEE. V was clipped by 4 bases and J by 5 bases, with 15 bases between them. The CDR3 contains 14 residues. The CDR3 coding sequence is TGTGCCAGCAGCCCCGTGACCGGGGATGAGACCCAGTACTTC. Its translation: CASSPVTGDETQYF.

The chain employs TRBV6-1 and TRBJ2-2; tentative D call: TRBD1 (6 bases). The CDR3 totals 14 residues. The ends were cut back, 6 bases at V and 2 bases at J, with 10 bases in the middle. The germline CDR1 and CDR2 sequences are MNHNS and SASEGT. CDR3 in DNA: TGTGCCAGCAGAGGGGGACCTAACACCGGGGAGCTGTTTTTT. Amino acids: CASRGGPNTGELFF.

The chain combines TRBV7-2 with TRBJ2-5; 8 nucleotides line up with TRBD2. The trim removed 5 bases at V and 5 bases at J, leaving 4 bases unmatched. The CDR3 runs to 13 residues. CDR1 SGHTA and CDR2 FQGNSA come from the germline V gene. The CDR3 reads CASSRTSLETQYF. The CDR3 nucleotides are TGTGCCAGCAGCCGGACTAGCTTGGAGACCCAGTACTTC.

In its sample, this clone was seen a few times. The V call is TRBV7-9, the J call TRBJ2-7, with a tentative D call TRBD1 (5 bases). From germline, CDR1 is SEHNR and CDR2 FQNEAQ (reference sequence). This CDR3 is built from 15 residues. The V end lost 5 bases, the J end lost 4 bases, and 18 bases lay between the germline ends. CDR3 loop: CASSPPPRQGYEQYF. The DNA of the CDR3 is TGTGCCAGCAGCCCCCCCCCGCGGCAGGGATACGAGCAGTACTTC.

V is TRBV30 and J is TRBJ1-1; possibly TRBD1 for D (6 bases). CDR1 is GTSNPN and CDR2 is SVGIG in the germline V gene (reference sequence). The V gene lost 5 bases and the J gene lost 6 bases, with 13 bases spanning the gap. The CDR3 covers 12 residues. CDR3 nucleotides: TGTGCCTGGTCCAGGGGTGGCCCTGAAGCTTTCTTT. Translation gives CAWSRGGPEAFF.

The V call is TRBV7-9, the J call TRBJ2-6, with D possibly matching TRBD1 (5 bases). CDR3 length equals 16 residues. Trimming cost V 5 bases and J 1 base, with 12 bases left between them. Germline V lookup: CDR1 SEHNR, CDR2 FQNEAQ (reference sequence). Here the CDR3 reads CASSITKGSGANVLTF. The CDR3 DNA follows: TGTGCCAGCAGCATTACAAAGGGGTCTGGGGCCAACGTCCTGACTTTC. The whole variable domain, remainder taken from reference TRBV7-9 and TRBJ2-6, is DTGVSQNPRHKITKRGQNVTFRCDPISEHNRLYWYRQTLGQGPEFLTYFQNEAQLEKSRLLSDRFSAERPKGSFSTLEIQRTEQGDSAMYLCASSITKGSGANVLTFGAGSRLTVL.

For the CDR3, the DNA is TGTGCCAGCTCACCCCGAAATGTGGGACAGGGTATAGCTGGCTACACCTTC. It encodes CASSPRNVGQGIAGYTF. V usage is TRBV18 and J usage is TRBJ1-2; 9 bases are a match to TRBD1. V shed 3 bases and J 7 bases; nucleotides not matched to a gene: 15. The CDR3 loop spans 17 amino acids. CDR1 and CDR2 (germline): KGHSH, LQKENI. The full variable domain, in which reference TRBV18 and TRBJ1-2 provide the parts outside the CDR3, is NAGVMQNPRHLVRRRGQEARLRCSPMKGHSHVYWYRQLPEEGLKFMVYLQKENIIDESGMPKERFSAEFPKEGPSILRIQQVVRGDSAAYFCASSPRNVGQGIAGYTFGSGTRLTVV.

This clone appeared once. CDR3 residues: CSVEQQGFGYGYTF. The DNA of the CDR3 is TGCAGCGTTGAACAACAGGGGTTCGGCTATGGCTACACCTTC. This chain connects TRBV29-1 to TRBJ1-2; 7 bases are a match to TRBD1. The ends lost 2 bases at V and 4 bases at J; junction bases unmatched: 7. Per the germline V gene, CDR1 is SQVTM and CDR2 is ANQGSEA. This CDR3 comprises 14 residues. Full variable domain (remainder filled in from reference TRBV29-1 and TRBJ1-2): SAVISQKPSRDICQRGTSLTIQCQVDSQVTMMFWYRQQPGQSLTLIATANQGSEATYESGFVIDKFPISRPNLTFSTLTVSNMSPEDSSIYLCSVEQQGFGYGYTFGSGTRLTVV.

This chain joins TRBV18 and TRBJ2-3; D unclear. CDR1 and CDR2 from the germline V gene are KGHSH and LQKENI. V was shortened by 3 bases and J by 2 bases, with 15 bases between the two germline ends. This CDR3 has 16 residues. The CDR3 nucleotides are TGTGCCAGCTCACCCTACGTTGGAGAGCACACAGATACGCAGTATTTT. It yields the protein CASSPYVGEHTDTQYF.